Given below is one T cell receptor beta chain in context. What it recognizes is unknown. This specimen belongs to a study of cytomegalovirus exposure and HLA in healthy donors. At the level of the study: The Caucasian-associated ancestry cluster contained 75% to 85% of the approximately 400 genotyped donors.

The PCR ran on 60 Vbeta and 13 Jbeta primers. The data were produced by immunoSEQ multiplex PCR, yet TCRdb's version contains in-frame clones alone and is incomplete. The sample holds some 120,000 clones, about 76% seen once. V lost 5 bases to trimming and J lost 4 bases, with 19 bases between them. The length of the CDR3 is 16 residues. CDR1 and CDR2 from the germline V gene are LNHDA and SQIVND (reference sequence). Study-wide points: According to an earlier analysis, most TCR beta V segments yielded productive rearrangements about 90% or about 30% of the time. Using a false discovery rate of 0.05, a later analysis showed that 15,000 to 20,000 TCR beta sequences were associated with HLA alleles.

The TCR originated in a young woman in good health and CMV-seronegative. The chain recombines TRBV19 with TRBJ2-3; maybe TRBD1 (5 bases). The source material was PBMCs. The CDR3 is CASSLGSGHGADTQYF. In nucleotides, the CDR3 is TGTGCCAGTAGTCTAGGATCAGGACATGGGGCAGATACGCAGTATTTT.